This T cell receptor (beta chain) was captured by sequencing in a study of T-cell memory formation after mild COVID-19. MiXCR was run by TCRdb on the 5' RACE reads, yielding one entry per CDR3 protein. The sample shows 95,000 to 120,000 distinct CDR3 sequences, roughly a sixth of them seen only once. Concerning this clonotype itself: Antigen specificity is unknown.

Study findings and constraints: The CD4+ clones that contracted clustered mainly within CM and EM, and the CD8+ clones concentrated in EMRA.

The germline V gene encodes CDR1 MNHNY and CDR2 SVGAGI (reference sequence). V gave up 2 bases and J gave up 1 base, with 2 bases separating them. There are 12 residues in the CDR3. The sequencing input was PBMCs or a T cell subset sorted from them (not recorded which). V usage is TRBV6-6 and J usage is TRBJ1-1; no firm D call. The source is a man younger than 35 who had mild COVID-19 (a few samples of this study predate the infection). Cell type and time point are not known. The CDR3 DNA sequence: TGTGCCAGCAGTTACGAGAACACTGAAGCTTTCTTT. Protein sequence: CASSYENTEAFF.